This T cell receptor beta chain was recorded in a study of T cells in Graves' hyperthyroidism and ophthalmopathy (dated 2019 in TCRdb). Broadly, across the study: Peripheral blood was sampled at the time of initial diagnosis, prior to any treatment. Whether ophthalmopathy could be predicted prospectively was tested in an independent validation cohort made up of roughly 20 hyperthyroidism patients plus 17 patients who later progressed to ophthalmopathy. Following sampling, methimazole starting at 30 mg daily was given to hyperthyroidism patients, and high-dose intravenous methylprednisolone was given to ophthalmopathy patients. TCR V-J signatures able to tell the groups apart were searched for in a discovery cohort of some 100 patients, of whom 40 to 45 had Graves' ophthalmopathy and about 60 had stable Graves' hyperthyroidism. The study also compared thyroid tissue and blood T-cell repertoires from several Graves' hyperthyroidism patients. The paper describes TCR Vbeta CDR3 sequencing of fewer than 150 peripheral blood samples, made up of some 40 ophthalmopathy patients, more than 70 hyperthyroidism patients and roughly 17 progressor patients. For training and testing, the roughly 100 patients in the discovery cohort were randomly divided in a 7:3 ratio.

TCR beta CDR3 regions were amplified from RNA transcripts. The first round of RT-PCR for the TCR CDR3 was performed with the HTBI primer set and the Qiagen OneStep RT-PCR kit. A second multiplex PCR round built the libraries, followed by size selection and purification. Libraries were sequenced paired-end with 100 bp reads on an Illumina HiSeq2000. The paper's data handling went like this. SOAPnuke was used to process the raw data, removing reads that contained adapters or uncalled bases, had a mean Phred below 15, or lacked an exact match to the constant primer or identifier. COPE v1.2.5 was used to merge the high-quality paired reads, and each unique nucleotide sequence was defined as a clonotype. MiTCR v1.1 was used to align clonotypes to the IMGT TRBV, TRBD and TRBJ reference segments. Only V-J combinations with frequency above 0.0001, covering 99% to 99.2% of repertoires, were analysed. The TCS score was defined as the ratio of F50 (clonal expansion) to E x V (chaos), calculated using BLOSUM62-based TCRdist between CDR3 peptides within each V-J. Welch's t-statistics and random forest reduced 450 to 600 V-J features to about 13, which were used in a naive Bayes classifier (R e1071). TCRdb trimmed public reads at Q25 via fastp, called clones via MiXCR and kept in-frame beta chains. Identical CDR3 proteins give one entry, which carries the most common genes and DNA. The V and J calls, along with clone size, are taken from TCRdb and not from the paper's own processing. The sample profile shows around 600,000 distinct CDR3 sequences; more than 15% of them were found once. Jointly, the top ten make up roughly 3.5% of the sample.

Remarks on this clonotype: This clone's antigen is unknown. Within one base of it there is no much larger clone, and no base qualities were kept.

According to the germline V gene, CDR1 reads SGHVS and CDR2 reads FNYEAQ. V and J are truncated by 1 base and 3 bases respectively, leaving an intervening sequence of 15 bases. Counted from cysteine to phenylalanine, this CDR3 has 16 amino acids. Just the 48-base CDR3 DNA is kept, in frame starting at base 1. Overall study outcomes, separate from this receptor: No statistical method was used to fix the sample size in advance, and group allocation was not hidden from the investigators. In validation, the model predicted progression to ophthalmopathy a median of 6.5 months before onset, with over 55% sensitivity and 72.22% specificity. In cross-validation, a model built on a 13 V-J signature told ophthalmopathy apart from stable hyperthyroidism with roughly 87% sensitivity and about 81% specificity, and in testing the same model reached 80%/75%. Most expanded thyroid clonotypes (frequency above 0.001) were also found in blood, which suggests that blood repertoires may mirror thyroid immune responses.

In the ophthalmopathy patients, disease was moderately to severely active, with a Clinical Activity Score of 3 or more, a NOSPECS grade of 4 or more, and a duration of less than 3 months. Any patient with an uncontrolled infection, another autoimmune disease, pregnancy or lactation was excluded. Clinical symptoms, serum thyroxine and TRAb, thyroid ultrasound, and orbital computed tomography formed the basis for the diagnoses. Ficoll-Paque density gradient centrifugation was used to isolate PBMCs from about 10 ml of fresh peripheral blood. Total RNA was extracted using Trizol reagent, and RNA quality was assessed on an Agilent 2100 Bioanalyzer.

The sample taken for sequencing was blood. This TCR came from a woman in her 40s with Graves' ophthalmopathy. Recombination joined TRBV7-6 with TRBJ2-5; a confident D gene designation cannot be given. The CDR3 has the sequence CASSLESASAKETQYF. The sequence in DNA is TGTGCCAGCAGCTTAGAGTCGGCTTCTGCCAAAGAGACCCAGTACTTC.